The 24 T cell receptor beta chains given below trace back to one sample, sequenced in a study of cytomegalovirus exposure and HLA in healthy donors. Libraries were prepared by immunoSEQ multiplex PCR; TCRdb keeps only in-frame clonotypes and omits some of them. The repertoire includes 200,000 or so clones, around 87% of them detected once, and approximately 2% sits in the top ten. Sequencing was carried out using PBMCs. The receptors stem from a woman aged 18 to 35 in good health and CMV-seropositive.

The chain has TRBV5-1 and TRBJ2-3, with D possibly matching TRBD2 (5 bases). The CDR3 sequence is 12 residues long. Trimming removed 2 bases at V and 9 bases at J, with 10 bases between. CDR1 and CDR2 (germline): SGHRS, YFSETQ. CDR3 nucleotide sequence: TGCGCCAGCAGCTTCAATCCGGGGACGCAGTATTTT. This sequence encodes CASSFNPGTQYF. Based on the CDR3 plus reference TRBV5-1 and TRBJ2-3, the full variable domain is KAGVTQTPRYLIKTRGQQVTLSCSPISGHRSVSWYQQTPGQGLQFLFEYFSETQRNKGNFPGRFSGRQFSNSRSEMNVSTLELGDSALYLCASSFNPGTQYFGPGTRLTVL.

The rearrangement uses TRBV6-6 and TRBJ2-1, with D tentatively TRBD1 (5 bases). The CDR3 covers 16 residues. Germline CDR1 is MNHNY and CDR2 is SVGAGI (reference sequence). Trimming took off 7 bases at V and 2 bases at J, with 18 bases between the two ends. In nucleotides, the CDR3 is TGTGCCAGCACCCCTGACGTAGGGGTAACCTACAATGAGCAGTTCTTC. This translates into CASTPDVGVTYNEQFF.

The genes are TRBV2 and TRBJ2-7, with 7 bases lining up with TRBD1. Germline V gives CDR1 SNHLY, CDR2 FYNNEI. This CDR3 contains 15 residues. The V gene end was trimmed by 6 bases and the J gene end by 0 bases; junction bases not matched to a gene: 8. CDR3 residues: CASSATGEGSYEQYF. In nucleotides, the CDR3 is TGTGCCAGCAGCGCCACAGGGGAAGGCTCCTACGAGCAGTACTTC. The whole variable domain, remainder taken from reference TRBV2 and TRBJ2-7, is EPEVTQTPSHQVTQMGQEVILRCVPISNHLYFYWYRQILGQKVEFLVSFYNNEISEKSEIFDDQFSVERPDGSNFTLKIRSTKLEDSAMYFCASSATGEGSYEQYFGPGTRLTVT.

This clone was seen only once. J is TRBJ1-5 and V is TRBV29-1, with D possibly matching TRBD1 (5 bases). The CDR3 extends over 13 amino acids. V was pared by 4 bases and J by 3 bases, with 10 bases between. CDR1 is SQVTM and CDR2 is ANQGSEA in the germline V gene. The CDR3 sequence is CSVGWGSNQPQHF. CDR3 in DNA: TGCAGCGTTGGTTGGGGCTCCAATCAGCCCCAGCATTTT.

This chain uses TRBV10-1 with TRBJ2-7, with D unresolved. Per the germline V gene, CDR1 is WNHNN and CDR2 is SYGVQD (reference sequence). The CDR3 is 17 residues long. V lost 0 bases to trimming and J lost 6 bases, with 21 bases between them. The CDR3 sequence is CASSESLGLSGSGEQYF. CDR3 DNA: TGCGCCAGCAGTGAGTCGTTAGGTTTATCGGGTTCCGGCGAGCAGTACTTC.

The chain carries TRBV29-1 and TRBJ2-7, with 8 positions matching TRBD1. V trimming: 2 bases; J trimming: 5 bases; junction bases outside the gene matches: 5. CDR3 length: 13 amino acids. Germline V lookup: CDR1 SQVTM, CDR2 ANQGSEA. In DNA, the CDR3 is TGCAGCGTTGAATCTCAGGGGGCCGACGAGCAGTACTTC. As protein: CSVESQGADEQYF.

This clone was seen a few times. V is TRBV7-9 and J is TRBJ2-1; a possible D gene is TRBD1 (6 bases). CDR1 and CDR2 from the germline V gene are SEHNR and FQNEAQ (reference sequence). The CDR3 spans 11 residues. The V and J ends lost 5 bases and 13 bases respectively, with 12 bases between them. CDR3 protein: CASSSQGSQFF. For the CDR3, the DNA is TGTGCCAGCAGCAGTCAGGGGTCCCAGTTCTTC.

The gene calls are TRBV4-1 and TRBJ1-1; possible D gene TRBD1, 5 bases. Between the trimmed V and J ends, which lost 4 bases and 1 base, there was a span of 10 bases. This CDR3 comprises 14 residues. The V gene's germline CDR1 is MGHRA and CDR2 YSYEKL. CDR3 DNA sequence: TGCGCCAGCAGCCGGCCGGGGGGGAACACTGAAGCTTTCTTT. This translates into CASSRPGGNTEAFF.

This sequence joins TRBV16 and TRBJ1-2; 9 nucleotides align to TRBD1. The V gene's germline CDR1 is KGHSY and CDR2 FQNENV. The length of the CDR3 is 15 residues. V dropped 0 bases and J dropped 8; count of bases not matched to a gene: 7. This CDR3 is CASSQSVQGARGYTF. The DNA for the CDR3 is TGTGCCAGCAGCCAATCGGTACAGGGGGCGCGAGGCTACACCTTC.

V is TRBV7-9 and J is TRBJ2-7, with 9 bases identical to TRBD1. CDR1 is SEHNR and CDR2 is FQNEAQ in the germline V gene (reference sequence). CDR3 length equals 15 residues. The J segment lost 2 bases and the V segment lost 4 bases, leaving 6 bases of the junction unmatched. CDR3 nucleotides: TGTGCCAGCAGCTGGACCGGGACAGGGCCCTACGAGCAGTACTTC. This sequence encodes CASSWTGTGPYEQYF.

V is TRBV7-7 and J is TRBJ2-1; D is unclear. This CDR3 has 15 amino acids. The V gene's germline CDR1 is SSHAT and CDR2 FNYEAQ (reference sequence). The V end lost 2 bases, the J end lost 8 bases, and 16 bases lay between the germline ends. The CDR3 DNA reads TGTGCCAGCAGCTTAACTCTCAACCCCGGAGATGAGCAGTTCTTC. Protein: CASSLTLNPGDEQFF. Supplemented by reference TRBV7-7 and TRBJ2-1, the full variable domain reads GAGVSQSPRYKVTKRGQDVTLRCDPISSHATLYWYQQALGQGPEFLTYFNYEAQPDKSGLPSDRFSAERPEGSISTLTIQRTEQRDSAMYRCASSLTLNPGDEQFFGPGTRLTVL.

The chain combines TRBV4-1 with TRBJ1-3; 8 bases agree with TRBD1. The junction had 4 bases not matched to a gene; V was cut back by 1 base and J by 8 bases. The germline CDR1 and CDR2 sequences are MGHRA and YSYEKL. The CDR3 length is 14 residues. The CDR3 DNA follows: TGCGCCAGCAGCCAAGTCCACAGGGGGGACACCATATATTTT. It translates to CASSQVHRGDTIYF.

The V call is TRBV28, the J call TRBJ2-1; 7 positions match TRBD1. V shed 4 bases, J shed 3 bases, and the junction held 12 bases outside the gene matches. From germline, CDR1 is MDHEN and CDR2 SYDVKM. The CDR3 consists of 17 residues. In DNA, the CDR3 is TGTGCCAGCAGTTCCCCGGGGAACAGGGGCCACTACAATGAGCAGTTCTTC. Its protein is CASSSPGNRGHYNEQFF. The full variable domain, rest sourced from reference TRBV28 and TRBJ2-1, is DVKVTQSSRYLVKRTGEKVFLECVQDMDHENMFWYRQDPGLGLRLIYFSYDVKMKEKGDIPEGYSVSREKKERFSLILESASTNQTSMYLCASSSPGNRGHYNEQFFGPGTRLTVL.

The chain recombines TRBV27 with TRBJ1-1; D might be TRBD1 (5 bases). This CDR3 is 16 amino acids long. V dropped 5 bases and J dropped 1 base, with 17 bases sitting between them. Per the germline V gene, CDR1 is MNHEY and CDR2 is SMNVEV (reference sequence). The CDR3 coding sequence is TGTGCCAGCAGTCCACTTCCAGGGATAGGGAACACTGAAGCTTTCTTT. Protein: CASSPLPGIGNTEAFF.

The CDR3 region is CASSLEREGEKTQYF. For the CDR3, the DNA is TGTGCCAGCAGCTTAGAAAGGGAAGGGGAAAAGACCCAGTACTTC. The rearrangement links TRBV7-2 to TRBJ2-5; D is possibly TRBD1 (5 bases). Trimming left V 1 base short and J 6 bases short, with 15 bases between. Germline CDR1 is SGHTA and CDR2 is FQGNSA. The CDR3 is 15 amino acids.

This CDR3 is CASREQTLSYNEQFF. The CDR3 DNA reads as TGCGCCAGCAGAGAACAGACCCTCTCCTACAATGAGCAGTTCTTC. J is TRBJ2-1 and V is TRBV5-1; unclear D gene. Between the trimmed V and J ends, which lost 5 bases and 0 bases, there was a span of 12 bases. The CDR3 has 15 residues. Germline CDR1 reads SGHRS; CDR2 reads YFSETQ.

This clone was recorded a few times. The chain has TRBV9 and TRBJ2-2, with 9 bases matching TRBD2. Germline V gene sequence: CDR1 SGDLS, CDR2 YYNGEE. The CDR3 totals 16 residues. The V and J ends lost 0 bases and 7 bases, in that order; junction bases with no gene match: 7. CDR3: CASSVGLAGIYGELFF. The CDR3, as DNA: TGTGCCAGCAGCGTAGGGCTAGCGGGAATCTACGGGGAGCTGTTTTTT.

V usage is TRBV7-8 and J usage is TRBJ2-6; 7 bases agree with TRBD1. Germline CDR1 reads SGHVS; CDR2 reads FQNEAQ. V lost 5 bases, J lost 5 bases, and 6 bases stayed unmatched. The CDR3 loop spans 15 amino acids. CDR3 sequence reads: CASSTNRGWANVLTF. The CDR3 region has the DNA TGTGCCAGCAGCACCAACAGGGGCTGGGCCAACGTCCTGACTTTC.

The chain employs TRBV7-8 and TRBJ1-1, with 9 bases identical to TRBD1. The CDR3 covers 15 residues. Germline V gives CDR1 SGHVS, CDR2 FQNEAQ. J lost 4 bases, V lost 4 bases, and 7 bases had no gene match. The CDR3 nucleotides are TGTGCCAGCAGCTATGAACAGGGGGCTTTCACTGAAGCTTTCTTT. It codes for CASSYEQGAFTEAFF. Using reference TRBV7-8 and TRBJ1-1 for the parts outside the CDR3, the full variable domain is GAGVSQSPRYKVAKRGQDVALRCDPISGHVSLFWYQQALGQGPEFLTYFQNEAQLDKSGLPSDRFFAERPEGSVSTLKIQRTQQEDSAVYLCASSYEQGAFTEAFFGQGTRLTVV.

The chain links TRBV13 to TRBJ2-3, with 8 bases identical to TRBD1. CDR3 size: 15 residues. V lost 5 bases, J lost 0 bases, and 4 bases stayed unmatched. CDR1 is PRHDT and CDR2 is FYEKMQ in the germline V gene (reference sequence). The CDR3 is CASSLDRASTDTQYF. In DNA, the CDR3 is TGTGCCAGCAGCCTGGACAGGGCTAGCACAGATACGCAGTATTTT. The full variable domain, its missing parts supplied by reference TRBV13 and TRBJ2-3, is AAGVIQSPRHLIKEKRETATLKCYPIPRHDTVYWYQQGPGQDPQFLISFYEKMQSDKGSIPDRFSAQQFSDYHSELNMSSLELGDSALYFCASSLDRASTDTQYFGPGTRLTVL.

As DNA, the CDR3 is TGTGCCAGCAGCCCTTTAGGTGGGCTTTATGGCTACACCTTC. Translating it yields CASSPLGGLYGYTF. V and J are TRBV5-8 and TRBJ1-2; D is unclear. The V end lost 4 bases, the J end lost 5 bases, and 15 bases lay between the germline ends. Germline lookup yields CDR1 SGHTS and CDR2 YDEGEE. This CDR3 region has 14 residues.

This rearrangement joins TRBV28 to TRBJ2-1; a possible D gene is TRBD2 (7 bases). Germline-derived CDR1 and CDR2 are MDHEN and SYDVKM. This CDR3 region has 17 residues. Trimming removed 1 base from V and 9 bases from J, with 22 bases in between. The CDR3 region is CASSLSVSRGAMSEQFF. CDR3 DNA: TGTGCCAGCAGTTTATCCGTCAGCCGGGGGGCAATGAGTGAGCAGTTCTTC.

The V call is TRBV7-8, the J call TRBJ2-5; 12 positions match TRBD1. Per germline, CDR1 SGHVS and CDR2 FQNEAQ. With 4 bases clipped from V and 5 bases from J, the junction kept 5 bases outside the gene matches. CDR3 length equals 15 residues. CDR3 region: CASSSGQGAGETQYF. DNA of the CDR3: TGTGCCAGCAGCTCGGGACAGGGGGCAGGGGAGACCCAGTACTTC.

CDR3 nucleotides: TGTGCCAGCAGTCCCCGCGGGTTGGACAATGAGCAGTTCTTC. Translating it yields CASSPRGLDNEQFF. The rearrangement links TRBV28 to TRBJ2-1; a weak D match, TRBD2 (5 bases). Trimming cost V 5 bases and J 5 bases, with 13 bases left between them. Per germline, CDR1 MDHEN and CDR2 SYDVKM. The CDR3 runs 14 residues.